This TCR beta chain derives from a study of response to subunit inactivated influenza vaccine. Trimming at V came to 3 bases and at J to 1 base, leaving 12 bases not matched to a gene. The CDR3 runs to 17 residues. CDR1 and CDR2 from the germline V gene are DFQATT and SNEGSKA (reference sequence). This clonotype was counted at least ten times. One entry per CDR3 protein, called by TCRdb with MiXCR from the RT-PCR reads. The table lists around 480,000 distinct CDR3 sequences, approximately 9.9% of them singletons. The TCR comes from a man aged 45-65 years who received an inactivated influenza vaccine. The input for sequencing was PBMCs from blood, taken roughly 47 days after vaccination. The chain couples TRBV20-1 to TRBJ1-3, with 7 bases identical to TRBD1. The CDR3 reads CSASPFDRAASGNTIYF. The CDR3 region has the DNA TGCAGTGCTAGCCCGTTCGACAGGGCCGCGTCTGGAAACACCATATATTTT.